This T cell receptor (beta chain) was captured by sequencing in a study of neurological immune-mediated disorders. The wider study: The disease course was relapsing-remitting in approximately 30 and secondary progressive in about 9% of the roughly 35 multiple sclerosis patients.

Study results and caveats: The greatest degree of TCR clonal expansion was observed in HTLV-1-associated myelopathy, with the lowest in multiple sclerosis, below that of healthy controls. When the repertoires were grouped phylogenetically, those of 18 of the 34 multiple sclerosis patients came together in a single cluster of related CDR3 sequences, which points to a possible repertoire-level signature.

TCRdb called the 5' RACE reads again in MiXCR, with one record for every CDR3 protein. The data contain around 61,000 distinct CDR3 sequences, around 5% of them singletons. 2 million unsorted PBMCs were stored in RNAlater at -80 °C before RNA extraction. This clonotype was seen repeatedly, ten times or more. Its antigen is not identified. V gave up 4 bases and J gave up 12 bases; unmatched junction bases: 8. CDR1 and CDR2 from the germline V gene are SGHRS and YFSETQ. The CDR3 is 13 residues long. The sequence derives from a human donor with multiple sclerosis. The donor label of this sample is uncertain. What was sequenced was PBMCs. The rearrangement joins TRBV5-1 to TRBJ1-4, with TRBD1 matching 8 bases. CDR3 sequence reads: CASSPDTQGELFF. The DNA for the CDR3 is TGCGCCAGCAGCCCAGATACACAGGGGGAACTGTTTTTT.